This T cell receptor beta chain was sequenced for a study of T cells after yellow fever vaccination. In this sample, this clonotype turned up many times. Its antigen is as yet unknown. The CDR3 contains 16 residues. Germline assignment: CDR1 SGHRS and CDR2 YFSETQ. The ends lost 0 bases at V and 3 bases at J; junction bases unmatched: 9. The TCR cDNA carried a universal primer site and UMIs from 5'RACE template switching. One entry per CDR3 protein results from TCRdb running MiXCR on the 5' RACE reads. Of nearly 70,000 distinct CDR3 sequences in the sample, around 7% are singletons; the top ten hold under 45%. Study-level findings and limits: Contaminants from the bulk population, in the form of abundant clonotypes, could be found in FACS-sorted repertoires. Secondary responses were weaker yet peaked faster, day 5 versus 15.

The sequencing used CD8+ T cells sorted from PBMCs, collected 45 days after the first yellow fever vaccination. This receptor was taken from a young man who received the YFV17D yellow fever vaccine. The rearrangement links TRBV5-1 to TRBJ2-7, with 7 bases matching TRBD2. The CDR3 coding sequence is TGCGCCAGCAGCTTGGGGACTAGGGATGGGCACTACGAGCAGTACTTC. It is translated as CASSLGTRDGHYEQYF.